The next 25 T cell receptor beta chains were all read from a single sample in a study of beta chain features in type 1 diabetes. Since all of the isolated RNA was reverse transcribed, expressed TCRB transcripts were what got sequenced. Generated by immunoSEQ multiplex PCR, the TCRdb table keeps only in-frame clones and is missing some. This table has around 430,000 clones, about 30% appearing once. Sequencing was performed on naive CD4+ T cells from blood. The receptor set was obtained from a man younger than 35 in good health.

The gene calls are TRBV4-2 and TRBJ2-5; possibly TRBD1 for D (5 bases). The J call may not be correct, given that the DNA end is closer to TRBJ2-7. Per germline, CDR1 LGHNA and CDR2 YNFKEQ. The CDR3 sequence is 16 residues long. The CDR3 bases are TGTGCCAGCAGCCAAGATGGCCAGCCAGGGCTCTACGAGCAGTACTTC. Protein sequence: CASSQDGQPGLYEQYF.

This clone was observed a few times. The chain carries TRBV7-2 and TRBJ2-7, with 12 bases that match TRBD2. The CDR3 extends over 16 amino acids. After removal of 3 bases from V and 7 bases from J, the junction contained 10 bases not matched to a gene. CDR1 SGHTA and CDR2 FQGNSA come from the germline V gene. The CDR3 DNA sequence: TGTGCCAGCAGCTTTTCCACCCTAGCGGGAGGGGTGGAGCAGTACTTC. Its protein is CASSFSTLAGGVEQYF.

The chain links TRBV27 to TRBJ2-5; D is ambiguous. V was shortened by 3 bases and J by 4 bases, with 9 bases between the two germline ends. Germline V gives CDR1 MNHEY, CDR2 SMNVEV (reference sequence). The CDR3 is 13 amino acids. The CDR3 DNA is TGTGCCAGCAGTTTGCGAAGTAGAGAGACCCAGTACTTC. It codes for CASSLRSRETQYF.

The sample holds a few counts of this clone. The chain combines TRBV7-7 with TRBJ1-4; D is possibly TRBD1 (6 bases). The CDR3 is made up of 15 amino acids. Trimming removed 5 bases at V and 8 bases at J, with 18 bases between. Germline-derived CDR1 and CDR2 are SSHAT and FNYEAQ (reference sequence). The CDR3 coding sequence is TGTGCCAGCAGCCCACCAGAGCCAGGGGTAGAAAAACTGTTTTTT. The encoded protein is CASSPPEPGVEKLFF.

Comments on this clone: The same CDR3 is also encoded by other DNA sequences in this sample. The chain joins TRBV30 to TRBJ2-3, with D unresolved. The CDR3 runs 13 residues. V was trimmed by 1 base and J by 2 bases, leaving 7 bases between them. Germline V CDR1 and CDR2: GTSNPN, SVGIG (reference sequence). The CDR3 loop is CAWSGLNTDTQYF. CDR3 in DNA: TGTGCCTGGAGTGGGTTAAACACAGATACGCAGTATTTT.

In this sample, this clone turned up a few times. This rearrangement joins TRBV7-9 to TRBJ2-7, with 10 bases aligning to TRBD1. The CDR3 is 15 amino acids. The germline gives CDR1 SEHNR, CDR2 FQNEAQ (reference sequence). V trimming: 5 bases; J trimming: 3 bases; junction bases outside the gene matches: 7. CDR3 sequence reads: CASSRPGQGNYEQYF. In DNA, the CDR3 is TGTGCCAGCAGCAGACCGGGACAGGGGAACTACGAGCAGTACTTC.

This clone was seen a few times. The V and J genes are TRBV7-9 and TRBJ2-6, with D hard to call. Germline CDR1 and CDR2: SEHNR and FQNEAQ (reference sequence). The CDR3 length is 16 residues. V was pared by 5 bases and J by 0 bases, with 11 bases between. CDR3 DNA: TGTGCCAGCAGCCCCGACCGAAACTCTGGGGCCAACGTCCTGACTTTC. This sequence encodes CASSPDRNSGANVLTF.

In the case of this clone: At the DNA level, this CDR3 is encoded by other sequences in the same sample as well. The V and J genes are TRBV30 and TRBJ1-5, with TRBD1 matching over 7 bases. In germline, CDR1 is GTSNPN, CDR2 SVGIG (reference sequence). The trim removed 0 bases at V and 7 bases at J, leaving 6 bases unmatched. The CDR3 is 14 residues long. The CDR3 nucleotides read TGTGCCTGGAGTGTAAGAGGGGGCGGGCAGCCCCAGCATTTT. Its protein is CAWSVRGGGQPQHF.

Comment on this clone: Other DNA variants within this sample encode the same CDR3. CDR3 residues: CAWSPDRGNQPQHF. In DNA form, the CDR3 reads TGTGCCTGGAGCCCGGACAGGGGCAATCAGCCCCAGCATTTT. The J gene is TRBJ1-5, the V gene TRBV30; 8 positions agree with TRBD1. The germline gives CDR1 GTSNPN, CDR2 SVGIG (reference sequence). The V segment lost 3 bases and the J segment 2 bases; nucleotides outside the gene matches: 3. The CDR3 covers 14 residues. Full variable domain (remainder filled in from reference TRBV30 and TRBJ1-5): SQTIHQWPATLVQPVGSPLSLECTVEGTSNPNLYWYRQAAGRGLQLLFYSVGIGQISSEVPQNLSASRPQDRQFILSSKKLLLSDSGFYLCAWSPDRGNQPQHFGDGTRLSIL.

This chain joins TRBV30 and TRBJ1-5; 10 positions match TRBD1. CDR3 length: 18 amino acids. Trimming cost V 4 bases and J 1 base; bases outside gene matches: 13. Germline V gene lookup returns CDR1 GTSNPN and CDR2 SVGIG (reference sequence). The CDR3 nucleotides are TGTGCCTGGAAGAAAGGGACAGGGGCCGAACTGAGCAATCAGCCCCAGCATTTT. Protein sequence: CAWKKGTGAELSNQPQHF.

The chain has TRBV25-1 and TRBJ2-1; TRBD1 matches 7 bases. Trimming at V came to 3 bases and at J to 9 bases, leaving 14 bases not matched to a gene. The germline gives CDR1 MGHDK, CDR2 SYGVNS. The CDR3 is made up of 16 amino acids. The CDR3 DNA reads as TGTGCCAGCAGTGACCCCCAGGGGGTCCTGGTCGGTGAGCAGTTCTTC. It is translated as CASSDPQGVLVGEQFF. The full variable domain, rest sourced from reference TRBV25-1 and TRBJ2-1, is EADIYQTPRYLVIGTGKKITLECSQTMGHDKMYWYQQDPGMELHLIHYSYGVNSTEKGDLSSESTVSRIRTEHFPLTLESARPSHTSQYLCASSDPQGVLVGEQFFGPGTRLTVL.

The gene calls are TRBV30 and TRBJ2-7; the match to TRBD1 covers 7 bases. With 4 bases clipped from V and 4 bases from J, the junction kept 7 bases outside the gene matches. The CDR3 extends over 13 amino acids. CDR1 and CDR2 from the germline V gene are GTSNPN and SVGIG (reference sequence). In nucleotides, the CDR3 is TGTGCCTGGAAGTGGGACAGCAATTACGAGCAGTACTTC. Encoded protein: CAWKWDSNYEQYF.

Concerning this clone itself: This sample also contains other DNA sequences that code for the same CDR3. The chain links TRBV18 to TRBJ1-5; D gene ambiguous. V shed 5 bases and J shed 4 bases, with 9 bases lying between them. CDR1 and CDR2 (germline): KGHSH, LQKENI. This CDR3 contains 13 residues. The CDR3 DNA sequence: TGTGCCAGCTCATCTGACGGAAATCAGCCCCAGCATTTT. Translated: CASSSDGNQPQHF.

The chain joins TRBV29-1 to TRBJ2-1; 8 positions match TRBD2. There are 16 residues in the CDR3. CDR1 and CDR2 from the germline V gene are SQVTM and ANQGSEA. With V trimmed by 0 bases and J by 0 bases, 4 bases remained unmatched. The CDR3 sequence: CSVEESSGSSYNEQFF. CDR3 in DNA: TGCAGCGTTGAAGAATCGAGCGGGAGCTCCTACAATGAGCAGTTCTTC.

This clone was counted only a few times. This chain uses TRBV15 with TRBJ2-7, with a possible D match to TRBD2 (6 bases). The V gene's germline CDR1 is LNHNV and CDR2 YYDKDF (reference sequence). This CDR3 has 15 amino acids. The V end was cut by 8 bases, the J end by 2 bases, with 19 bases between. CDR3 DNA sequence: TGTGCCACCGCCACACCCAAGCGGGCCGCCTACGAGCAGTACTTC. This codes for CATATPKRAAYEQYF.

This chain links TRBV15 with TRBJ2-3, with D hard to call. This CDR3 has 12 amino acids. Looked up from germline, CDR1 is LNHNV and CDR2 is YYDKDF (reference sequence). V was trimmed by 5 bases and J by 4 bases, leaving 7 bases between them. The CDR3 coding sequence is TGTGCCACCAGCCGCGGCCCAGATACGCAGTATTTT. Residues: CATSRGPDTQYF.

The CDR3 nucleotides read TGCGCCAGCAGCTCCCAGGGTCGGCCAGATACGCAGTATTTT. This translates into CASSSQGRPDTQYF. The chain is built from TRBV5-1 and TRBJ2-3; perhaps TRBD1 as D (5 bases). The V and J ends lost 3 bases and 4 bases respectively, with 12 bases between them. In germline, CDR1 is SGHRS, CDR2 YFSETQ. The CDR3 has 14 residues.

As for this clone: The same CDR3 is also encoded by other DNA sequences in this sample. This chain connects TRBV29-1 to TRBJ2-2; TRBD1 is a possible D gene (6 bases). The CDR3 loop spans 12 amino acids. With 5 bases removed from V and 8 bases from J, the gap between germline ends came to 12 bases. CDR1 is SQVTM, CDR2 ANQGSEA, per germline. The CDR3: CSVNRDTGELFF. The CDR3 DNA reads as TGCAGCGTTAACAGGGATACTGGGGAGCTGTTTTTT.

The CDR3 reads CASSPGGRGSETQYF. As DNA, the CDR3 is TGTGCCAGCAGCCCCGGCGGCAGGGGATCAGAGACCCAGTACTTC. The genes are TRBV7-9 and TRBJ2-5; D is perhaps TRBD1 (6 bases). CDR3 size: 15 residues. CDR1 and CDR2 from the germline V gene are SEHNR and FQNEAQ (reference sequence). V lost 5 bases to trimming and J lost 4 bases, with 17 bases between them.

This clone showed up just a few times. This chain uses TRBV9 with TRBJ1-1, with D possibly matching TRBD1 (6 bases). This CDR3 comprises 14 residues. V was cut by 3 bases and J by 0 bases, with 9 bases left in between. Germline CDR1 is SGDLS and CDR2 is YYNGEE. Here the CDR3 DNA reads TGTGCCAGCAGCGAACAGGGCTTGAACACTGAAGCTTTCTTT. Encoded protein: CASSEQGLNTEAFF.

V gene TRBV5-4 combines with J gene TRBJ2-2; D call uncertain. Trimming pared 3 bases from V and 6 bases from J, leaving 12 bases between. Per the germline V gene, CDR1 is SGHNT and CDR2 is YYREEE (reference sequence). This CDR3 spans 14 amino acids. This chain's CDR3 is CASSSRVSPGELFF. Here the CDR3 DNA reads TGTGCCAGCAGCTCCCGGGTCTCCCCCGGGGAGCTGTTTTTT.

In its sample, this clone was seen a few times. The V gene is TRBV9, the J gene TRBJ1-2; no definite D call. The CDR3 length is 13 residues. Trimming took off 3 bases at V and 0 bases at J, with 6 bases between the two ends. Germline CDR1 is SGDLS and CDR2 is YYNGEE. CDR3 amino acids: CASSEGSNYGYTF. Here the CDR3 DNA reads TGTGCCAGCAGCGAGGGCTCTAACTATGGCTACACCTTC.

This clone was observed a few times. The chain recombines TRBV6-5 with TRBJ2-7; D is possibly TRBD2 (6 bases). CDR1 MNHEY and CDR2 SVGAGI come from the germline V gene. The CDR3 spans 15 residues. V gave up 2 bases and J gave up 6 bases, with 17 bases separating them. The CDR3 DNA follows: TGTGCCAGCAGTTACATAGGCGGGAAGGGAAGCGAGCAGTACTTC. Protein: CASSYIGGKGSEQYF.

This clone was detected a few times. V is TRBV14 and J is TRBJ2-5; D remains ambiguous. The CDR3 loop spans 13 amino acids. Germline V CDR1 and CDR2: SGHDN, FVKESK. V was pared by 0 bases and J by 1 base, with 3 bases between. CDR3 in DNA: TGTGCCAGCAGCCAAGAGGCCCAAGAGACCCAGTACTTC. Its protein product is CASSQEAQETQYF.

This chain uses TRBV30 with TRBJ2-7, with D possibly being TRBD1 (6 bases). Germline values: CDR1 GTSNPN, CDR2 SVGIG (reference sequence). V was clipped by 1 base and J by 5 bases, with 21 bases between them. The CDR3 has 16 amino acids. The CDR3 coding sequence is TGTGCCTGGAGTGGGCTGAGGGGCAGGGGACGGAACGAGCAGTACTTC. This codes for CAWSGLRGRGRNEQYF.